This T cell receptor beta chain was sequenced in a study of graft-versus-host responses after intestinal transplantation. Study-level points and caveats: Peak circulating GvH clone levels tracked with early post-transplant HvG declines.

TCRdb keeps only in-frame clones here, not all; method: immunoSEQ multiplex PCR. Of over 80,000 clones in the sample, 91% are singletons; the top ten hold around 0.2%. Comment on this clone: The antigen is not known.

The CDR3 is 15 amino acids. Germline V gives CDR1 MNHEY, CDR2 SVGAGI. Trimming shortened V by 0 bases and J by 2 bases, and 8 bases separated the two germline ends. The sample consisted of unstimulated CD4+ T cells sorted from spleen or lymph node cells, taken before transplant. V usage is TRBV6-5 and J usage is TRBJ1-3, with D possibly TRBD1 on 5 matching bases. The sequence was collected from a human donor who was the organ donor for an intestinal transplant. Written as DNA, the CDR3 is TGTGCCAGCAGTTACTCAATGACAGCTGGAAACACCATATATTTT. Protein sequence: CASSYSMTAGNTIYF.